Detailed here is one T cell receptor (beta chain). Its target is not known. The data are from a study of cytomegalovirus exposure and HLA in healthy donors. The PCR used 60 Vbeta and 13 Jbeta primers. TCRdb's table, derived via immunoSEQ multiplex PCR, lists solely in-frame clones and lacks some. The table shows 100,000 to 150,000 clones, with 60% to 85% occurring only once. Findings and caveats of the study: In terms of immune exposure information, only CMV serostatus was available. Several of the most significant clusters appeared linked to common viral pathogens, based on a later analysis. In a later analysis, donors in an Asian-associated ancestry cluster reportedly had fewer N-insertions in productive TCRs than the cohort mean. Later analysis suggested most CMV-associated TCR beta chains were HLA-restricted.

V lost 0 bases and J 0 bases, leaving 9 bases between the germline ends. This CDR3 contains 16 residues. Looked up from germline, CDR1 is LGHNA and CDR2 is YNFKEQ. The V gene is TRBV4-2, the J gene TRBJ2-1; D remains unclear. The sequence came from a woman between 40 and 55 years old in good health and CMV-seronegative. The sequenced material came from PBMCs. This chain's CDR3 is CASSQDGEHSYNEQFF. The DNA of the CDR3 is TGTGCCAGCAGCCAAGATGGTGAACACTCCTACAATGAGCAGTTCTTC.